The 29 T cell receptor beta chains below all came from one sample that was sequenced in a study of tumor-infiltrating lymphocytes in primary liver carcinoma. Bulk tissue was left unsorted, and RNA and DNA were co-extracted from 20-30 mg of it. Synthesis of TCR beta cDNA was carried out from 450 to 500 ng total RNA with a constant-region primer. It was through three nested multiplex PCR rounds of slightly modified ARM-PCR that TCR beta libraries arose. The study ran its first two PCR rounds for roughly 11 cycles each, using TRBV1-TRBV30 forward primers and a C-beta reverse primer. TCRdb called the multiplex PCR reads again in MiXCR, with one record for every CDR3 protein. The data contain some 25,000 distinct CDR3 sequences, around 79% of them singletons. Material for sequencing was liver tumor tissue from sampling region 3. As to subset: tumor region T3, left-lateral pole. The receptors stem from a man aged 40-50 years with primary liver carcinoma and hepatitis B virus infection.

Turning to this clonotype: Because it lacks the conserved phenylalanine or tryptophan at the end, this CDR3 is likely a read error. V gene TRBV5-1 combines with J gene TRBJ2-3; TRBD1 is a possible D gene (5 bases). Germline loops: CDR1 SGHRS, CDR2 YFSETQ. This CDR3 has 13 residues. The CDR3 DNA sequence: TGCGCCAGCATAGGCGCAGGGCCAGATATGCAGTATTAT. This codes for CASIGAGPDMQYY.

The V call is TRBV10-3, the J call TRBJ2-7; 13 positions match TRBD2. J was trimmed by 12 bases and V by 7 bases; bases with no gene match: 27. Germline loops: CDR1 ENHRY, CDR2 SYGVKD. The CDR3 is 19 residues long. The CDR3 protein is CAITKRSGLAGRFSYEVYF. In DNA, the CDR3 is TGTGCCATCACCAAACGATCGGGACTAGCGGGAAGGTTCTCCTACGAGGTGTACTTC.

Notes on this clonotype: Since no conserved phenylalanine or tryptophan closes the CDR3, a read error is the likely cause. CDR3 amino acids: CASRDYCQPQHV. The DNA of the CDR3 is TGTGCCAGTCGAGACTACTGCCAGCCCCAGCATGTT. V and J are TRBV28 and TRBJ1-5; D unclear. This CDR3 has 12 residues. Trimming left V 9 bases short and J 7 bases short, with 13 bases between. CDR1 is MDHEN, CDR2 SYDVKM, per germline.

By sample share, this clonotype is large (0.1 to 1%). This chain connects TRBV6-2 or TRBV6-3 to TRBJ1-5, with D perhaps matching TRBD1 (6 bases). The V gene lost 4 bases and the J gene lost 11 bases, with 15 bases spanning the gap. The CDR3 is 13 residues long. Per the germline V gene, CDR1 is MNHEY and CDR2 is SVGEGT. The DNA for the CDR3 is TGTGCCAGCAGTTTCCCGCAGGGGCGAACCCAGCATTTT. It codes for CASSFPQGRTQHF.

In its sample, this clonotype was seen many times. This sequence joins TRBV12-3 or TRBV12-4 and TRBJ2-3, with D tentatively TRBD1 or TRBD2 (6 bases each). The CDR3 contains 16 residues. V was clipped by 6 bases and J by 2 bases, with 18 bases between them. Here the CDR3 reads CASSLWGRGDTDTQYF. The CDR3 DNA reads TGTGCCAGCAGCCTTTGGGGGCGGGGTGACACAGATACGCAGTATTTT.

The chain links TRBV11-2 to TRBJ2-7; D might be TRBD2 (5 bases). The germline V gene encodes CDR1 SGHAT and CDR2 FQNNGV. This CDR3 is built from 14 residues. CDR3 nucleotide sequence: TGTGCCAGCCGCTTGGATCTTGGTGGATGGGAGCAGTGCGTC. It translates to CASRLDLGGWEQCV.

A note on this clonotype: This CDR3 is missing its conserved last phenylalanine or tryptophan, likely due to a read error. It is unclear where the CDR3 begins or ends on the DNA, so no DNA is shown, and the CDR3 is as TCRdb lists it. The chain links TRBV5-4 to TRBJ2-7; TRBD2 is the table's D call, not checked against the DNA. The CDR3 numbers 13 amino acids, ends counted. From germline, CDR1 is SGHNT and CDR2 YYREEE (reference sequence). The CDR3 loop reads CASSLYSSDEKYY.

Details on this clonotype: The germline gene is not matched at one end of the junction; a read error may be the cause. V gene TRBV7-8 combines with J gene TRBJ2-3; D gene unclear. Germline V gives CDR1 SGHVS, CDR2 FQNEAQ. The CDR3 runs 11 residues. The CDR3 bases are TGTGCCAGCAACTTAACAGATACGCAGTATTTT. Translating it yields CASNLTDTQYF.

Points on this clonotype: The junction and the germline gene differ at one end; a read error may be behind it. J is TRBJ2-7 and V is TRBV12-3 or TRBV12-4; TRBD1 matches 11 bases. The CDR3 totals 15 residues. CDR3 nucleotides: TGTACCAGCGGTATGGGGACAGGGGGGTCCTACGCGCAGTACTTC. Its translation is CTSGMGTGGSYAQYF.

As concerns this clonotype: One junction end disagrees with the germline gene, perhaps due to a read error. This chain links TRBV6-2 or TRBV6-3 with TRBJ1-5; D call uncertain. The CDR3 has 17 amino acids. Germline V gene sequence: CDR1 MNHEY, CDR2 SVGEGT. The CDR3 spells CASSHSRQDYSYQPQHF. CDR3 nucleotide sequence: TGTGCCAGCAGTCACTCGAGACAAGATTATAGTTATCAGCCCCAGCATTTT.

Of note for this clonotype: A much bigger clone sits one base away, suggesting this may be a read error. CDR3 in amino acids: CASSHRRGNEKPLF. In nucleotides, the CDR3 is TGTGCCAGCAGCCATCGAAGGGGTAATGAAAAACCGCTTTTT. This chain joins TRBV6-5 and TRBJ1-4, with D maybe TRBD1 (5 bases). Germline V gives CDR1 MNHEY, CDR2 SVGAGI. The CDR3 consists of 14 residues.

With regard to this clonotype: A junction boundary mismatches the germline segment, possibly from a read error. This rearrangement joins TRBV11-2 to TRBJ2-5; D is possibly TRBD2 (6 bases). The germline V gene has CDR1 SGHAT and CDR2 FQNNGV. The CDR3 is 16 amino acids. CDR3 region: CATSQTPGGVKETQYF. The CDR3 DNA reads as TGTGCCACCAGCCAAACCCCTGGCGGGGTGAAAGAGACCCAGTACTTT.

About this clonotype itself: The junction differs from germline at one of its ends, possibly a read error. The CDR3 DNA reads as TGTGCCAACAGCTTCATACTGGGGGTCATACATAACGAGCAGTACTTC. It codes for CANSFILGVIHNEQYF. The V and J genes are TRBV11-2 and TRBJ2-7; D may be TRBD1 or TRBD2 (5 bases each). This CDR3 comprises 16 residues. Germline V gene data show CDR1 as SGHAT and CDR2 as FQNNGV. Complete variable domain (other parts from reference TRBV11-2 and TRBJ2-7): EAGVAQSPRYKIIEKRQSVAFWCNPISGHATLYWYQQILGQGPKLLIQFQNNGVVDDSQLPKDRFSAERLKGVDSTLKIQPAKLEDSAVYLCANSFILGVIHNEQYFGPGTRLTVT.

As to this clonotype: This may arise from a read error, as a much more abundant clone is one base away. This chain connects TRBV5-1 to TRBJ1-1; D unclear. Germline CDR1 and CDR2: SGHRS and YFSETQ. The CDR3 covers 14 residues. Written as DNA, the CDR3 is TGCGCCAGCACCTTGGGGAGAAGCTCGACTGAAGCTTTCTTT. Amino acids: CASTLGRSSTEAFF.

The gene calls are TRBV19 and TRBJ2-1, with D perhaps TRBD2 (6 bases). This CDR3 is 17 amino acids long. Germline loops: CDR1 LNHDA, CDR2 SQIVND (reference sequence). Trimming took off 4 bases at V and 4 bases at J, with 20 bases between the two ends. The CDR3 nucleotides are TGTGCCAGTAGTACGGTCGTTGGATCGGGAGTGTACAATGAGCAGTTCTTC. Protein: CASSTVVGSGVYNEQFF. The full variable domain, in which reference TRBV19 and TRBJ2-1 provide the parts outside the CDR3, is DGGITQSPKYLFRKEGQNVTLSCEQNLNHDAMYWYRQDPGQGLRLIYYSQIVNDFQKGDIAEGYSVSREKKESFPLTVTSAQKNPTAFYLCASSTVVGSGVYNEQFFGPGTRLTVL.

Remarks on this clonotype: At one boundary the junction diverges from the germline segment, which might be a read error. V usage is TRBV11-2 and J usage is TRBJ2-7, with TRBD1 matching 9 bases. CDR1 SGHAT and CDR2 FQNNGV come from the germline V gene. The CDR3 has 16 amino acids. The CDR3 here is CAGSFIQGAIHHEQYF. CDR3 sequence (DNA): TGTGCCGGCAGTTTCATACAGGGGGCCATACATCACGAGCAGTACTTC.

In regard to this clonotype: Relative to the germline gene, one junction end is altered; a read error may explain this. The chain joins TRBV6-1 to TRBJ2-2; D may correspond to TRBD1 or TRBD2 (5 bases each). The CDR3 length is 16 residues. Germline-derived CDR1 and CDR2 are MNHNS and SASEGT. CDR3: CASGGPADERTEELSF. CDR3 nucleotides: TGTGCCAGCGGGGGACCAGCGGACGAACGCACCGAGGAGCTGTCTTTT.

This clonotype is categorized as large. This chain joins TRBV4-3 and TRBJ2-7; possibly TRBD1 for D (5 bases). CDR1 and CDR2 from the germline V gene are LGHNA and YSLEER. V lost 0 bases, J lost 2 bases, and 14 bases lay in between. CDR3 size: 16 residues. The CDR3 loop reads CASSQDLGRTPYEQYF. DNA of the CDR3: TGCGCCAGCAGCCAAGATTTGGGCAGGACACCCTACGAGCAGTACTTC.

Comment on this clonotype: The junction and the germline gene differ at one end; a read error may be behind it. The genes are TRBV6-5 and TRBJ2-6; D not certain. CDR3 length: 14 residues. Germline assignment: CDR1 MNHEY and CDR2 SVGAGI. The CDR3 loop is CTSSSVARANVLTF. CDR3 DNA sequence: TGTACCAGCAGTTCCGTCGCGAGGGCCAACGTCCTGACTTTC.

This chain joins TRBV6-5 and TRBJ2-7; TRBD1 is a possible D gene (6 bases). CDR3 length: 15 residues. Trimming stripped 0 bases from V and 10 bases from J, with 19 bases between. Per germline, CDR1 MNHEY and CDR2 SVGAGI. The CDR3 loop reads CASSYSSTGLSDQYF. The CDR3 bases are TGTGCCAGCAGTTACTCGAGTACAGGGCTGAGCGATCAGTACTTC.

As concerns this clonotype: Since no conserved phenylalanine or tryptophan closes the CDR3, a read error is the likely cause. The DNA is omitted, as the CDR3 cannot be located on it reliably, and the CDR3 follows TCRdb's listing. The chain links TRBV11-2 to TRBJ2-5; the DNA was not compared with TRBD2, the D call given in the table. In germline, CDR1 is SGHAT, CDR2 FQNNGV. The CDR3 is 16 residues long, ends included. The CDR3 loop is CASSQTPGGGNETLYL.

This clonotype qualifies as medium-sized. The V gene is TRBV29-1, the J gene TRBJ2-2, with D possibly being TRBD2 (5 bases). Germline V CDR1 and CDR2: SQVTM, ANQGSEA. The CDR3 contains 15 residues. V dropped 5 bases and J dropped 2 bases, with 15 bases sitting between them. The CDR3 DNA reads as TGCAGCGTTCCCAGCGGCAGCGGTAACACCGGGGAGCTGTTTTTT. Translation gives CSVPSGSGNTGELFF.

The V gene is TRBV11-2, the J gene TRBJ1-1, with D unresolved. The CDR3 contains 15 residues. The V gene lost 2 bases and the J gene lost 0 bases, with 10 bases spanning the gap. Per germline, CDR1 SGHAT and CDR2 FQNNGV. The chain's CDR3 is CASSLREGLNTEAFF. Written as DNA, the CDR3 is TGTGCCAGCAGCTTAAGGGAGGGCTTGAACACTGAAGCTTTCTTT.

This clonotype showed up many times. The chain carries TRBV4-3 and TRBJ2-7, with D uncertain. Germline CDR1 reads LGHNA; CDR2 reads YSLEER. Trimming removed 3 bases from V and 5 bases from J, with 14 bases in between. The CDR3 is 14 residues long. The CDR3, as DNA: TGCGCCAGCAGCCACACTGCCCTTTCCAACGAGCAGTACTTC. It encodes CASSHTALSNEQYF.

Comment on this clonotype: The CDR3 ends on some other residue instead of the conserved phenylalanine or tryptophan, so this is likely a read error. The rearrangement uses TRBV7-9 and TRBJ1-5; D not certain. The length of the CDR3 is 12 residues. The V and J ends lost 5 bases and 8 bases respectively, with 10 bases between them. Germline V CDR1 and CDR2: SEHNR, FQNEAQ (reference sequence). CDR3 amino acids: CASSAHFEPQHL. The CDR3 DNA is TGTGCCAGCAGCGCACATTTCGAGCCCCAGCATCTT.

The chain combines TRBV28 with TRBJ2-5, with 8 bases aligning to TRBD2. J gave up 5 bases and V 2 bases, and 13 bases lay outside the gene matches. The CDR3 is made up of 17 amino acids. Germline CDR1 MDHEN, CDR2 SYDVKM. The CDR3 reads CASSLLIGSGMIETQYF. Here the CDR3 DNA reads TGTGCCAGCAGTTTACTCATCGGTAGCGGGATGATCGAGACCCAGTACTTC.

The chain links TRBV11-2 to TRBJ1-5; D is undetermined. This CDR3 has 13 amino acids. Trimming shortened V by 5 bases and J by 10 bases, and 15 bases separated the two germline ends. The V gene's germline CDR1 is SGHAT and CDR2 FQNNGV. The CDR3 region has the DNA TGTGCCAGCAGCCTAGGTAGCGGTCAACCCCAGCATTTT. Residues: CASSLGSGQPQHF.

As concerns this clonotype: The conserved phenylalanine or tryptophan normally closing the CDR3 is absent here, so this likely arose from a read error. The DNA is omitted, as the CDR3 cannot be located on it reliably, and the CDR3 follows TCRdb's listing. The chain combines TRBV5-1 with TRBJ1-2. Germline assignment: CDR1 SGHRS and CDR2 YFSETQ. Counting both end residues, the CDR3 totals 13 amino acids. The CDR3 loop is CASSSTSAIGYIL.

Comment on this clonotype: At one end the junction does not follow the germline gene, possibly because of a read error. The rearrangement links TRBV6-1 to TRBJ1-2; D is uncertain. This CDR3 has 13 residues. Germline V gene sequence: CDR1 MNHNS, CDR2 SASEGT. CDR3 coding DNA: TGTGCCGGCAGCCCAGGCCCTAACTATGACTACATCTTC. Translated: CAGSPGPNYDYIF.